A selection of T cell receptor beta chains follows, all from one sample in a study of cytomegalovirus exposure and HLA in healthy donors. Profiling relied on immunoSEQ multiplex PCR, and the TCRdb table lists in-frame clones only, not all of them. The sample gives some 120,000 clones, 70% to 85% of which show up once; 2.5% to 3.5% is in the top ten. The sequencing input was PBMCs. Source of these receptors: a young woman in good health and CMV-seropositive. CDR3s include the opening cysteine and the closing phenylalanine or tryptophan.

TRBJ1-3 TRBV9 CASSVGAGYTIYF
TRBJ2-7 TRBV18 CASSPMQAALYEQYF
TRBJ2-7 TRBV25-1 CASSHSGNEQYF
TRBJ2-2 TRBV10-2 CASSAGAGELFF
TRBJ2-7 TRBV11-2 CASSPGAEGRYYEQYF
TRBJ2-2 TRBV6-4 CASSSGGATGELFF
TRBJ2-5 TRBV19 CASSTPPRGMSLQETQYF
TRBJ1-1 TRBV30 CAWSGWEEAFF
TRBJ2-7 TRBV6-5 CASSSGGFYEQYF
TRBJ1-1 TRBV25-1 CASSTTGTPNTEAFF
TRBJ2-7 TRBV6-6 CASSYPLYEQYF
TRBJ2-7 TRBV11-3 CASSFEAHEQYF
TRBJ2-1 TRBV30 CAWSDFRGRSYNEQFF
TRBJ2-1 TRBV6-1 CASSGGESGEQFF
TRBJ2-7 TRBV7-9 CASSLGDRDLDEQYF
TRBJ2-7 TRBV20-1 CSASPGFEQYF
TRBJ1-2 TRBV28 CASSPQTGVLGGYTF
TRBJ2-1 TRBV4-2 CASSQTSGGYNEQFF
TRBJ1-5 TRBV6-6 CASSYESYSNQPQHF
TRBJ1-2 TRBV7-9 CASRGTSYGYTF
TRBJ1-2 TRBV9 CASSVGGGGGYGYTF
TRBJ1-6 TRBV19 CASNFGQANSPLHF
TRBJ2-1 TRBV5-1 CASSIRNEQFF
TRBJ2-2 TRBV15 CATSRAGDTGELFF
TRBJ1-2 TRBV30 CAWSPKGVGYTF
TRBJ2-2 TRBV27 CASSLGKGAITGELFF
TRBJ2-5 TRBV5-1 CASSPGGPGTSPRETQYF
TRBJ2-3 TRBV7-3 CASKAGTSTDTQYF
TRBJ1-2 TRBV6-6 CASIDSDYGYTF
TRBJ2-7 TRBV6-5 CASSSGSGGEQYF
TRBJ1-1 TRBV7-9 CASSPQGTSLNTEAFF
TRBJ2-5 TRBV7-9 CASSLEGQGTETQYF
TRBJ2-5 TRBV9 CASSPTSGGPSETQYF
TRBJ1-1 TRBV10-2 CASRDGDNTEAFF
TRBJ1-1 TRBV27 CASSSSPSFAGSTEAFF
TRBJ2-5 TRBV18 CASSPQGETQYF
TRBJ1-4 TRBV27 CASAMDRKPKTTNEKLFF
TRBJ1-2 TRBV29-1 CSVERPGQLYGYTF
TRBJ1-2 TRBV28 CASRKSDYGYTF
TRBJ1-2 TRBV4-1 CASSQAATGFGYTF
TRBJ2-3 TRBV29-1 CSDLTGAGDTQYF
TRBJ2-4 TRBV14 CASSQGGSNIQYF
TRBJ2-1 TRBV5-1 CASSLAAGASYNEQFF
TRBJ2-2 TRBV13 CASSLVFGSGELFF
TRBJ2-5 TRBV6-5 CASSTLGGLQETQYF
TRBJ2-3 TRBV7-2 CASSIGTGGTDTQYF
TRBJ2-7 TRBV7-9 CASSHGSGLPSYEQYF
TRBJ2-7 TRBV7-6 CASSMTGPYEQYF
TRBJ2-2 TRBV5-1 CASSQSQGGNTGELFF
TRBJ1-1 TRBV6-1 CASSERTGVKNTEAFF
TRBJ2-6 TRBV7-3 CASSISGAGANVLTF
TRBJ2-1 TRBV15 CATSVDRSSYNEQFF
TRBJ1-1 TRBV5-8 CASSTGQGMNTEAFF
TRBJ2-2 TRBV27 CASSPGVFNTGELFF
TRBJ1-5 TRBV29-1 CSVASGDYQPQHF
TRBJ2-5 TRBV2 CASSLSGTSGAETQYF
TRBJ2-3 TRBV29-1 CSVEPGDTQYF
TRBJ2-7 TRBV9 CASSPPAGYEQYF
TRBJ1-2 TRBV7-9 CSSSSAHGGGQGFGYTF
TRBJ2-1 TRBV12-5 CASGRGTGIYEQFF